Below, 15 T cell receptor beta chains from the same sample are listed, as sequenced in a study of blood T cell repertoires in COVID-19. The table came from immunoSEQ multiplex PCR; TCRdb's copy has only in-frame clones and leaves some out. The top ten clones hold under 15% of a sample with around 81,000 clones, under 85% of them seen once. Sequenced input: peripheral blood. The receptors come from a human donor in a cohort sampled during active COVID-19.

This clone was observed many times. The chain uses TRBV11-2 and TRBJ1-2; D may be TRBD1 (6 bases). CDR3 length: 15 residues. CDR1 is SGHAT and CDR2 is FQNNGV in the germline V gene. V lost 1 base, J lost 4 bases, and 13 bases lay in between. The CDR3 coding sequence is TGTGCCAGCAGCTTAGGAAAAGGGGGTACCTATGGCTACACCTTC. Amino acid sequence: CASSLGKGGTYGYTF.

The CDR3 DNA sequence: TGTGCCAGCAGTGAATATGCCAGGACAGGCGCGAACACTGAAGCTTTCTTT. The encoded protein is CASSEYARTGANTEAFF. The chain employs TRBV25-1 and TRBJ1-1; 7 positions match TRBD1. Trimming cost V 0 bases and J 1 base; bases outside gene matches: 8. This CDR3 comprises 17 residues. Germline V gene sequence: CDR1 MGHDK, CDR2 SYGVNS.

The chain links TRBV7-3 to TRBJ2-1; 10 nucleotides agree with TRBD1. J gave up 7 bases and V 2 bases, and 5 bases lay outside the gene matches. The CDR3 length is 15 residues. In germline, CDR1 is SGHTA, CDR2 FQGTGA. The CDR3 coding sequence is TGTGCCAGCAGCTTAGACAGGGGGCGGATGAATGAGCAGTTCTTC. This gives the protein CASSLDRGRMNEQFF.

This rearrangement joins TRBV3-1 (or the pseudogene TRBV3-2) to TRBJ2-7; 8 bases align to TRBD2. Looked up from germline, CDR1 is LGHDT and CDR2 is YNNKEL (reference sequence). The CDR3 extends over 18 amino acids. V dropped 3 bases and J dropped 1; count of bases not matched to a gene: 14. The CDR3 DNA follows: TGTGCCAGCAGCCACCGCCTGCAAGCGGGGGCCCCGTCCTACGAGCAGTACTTC. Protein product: CASSHRLQAGAPSYEQYF.

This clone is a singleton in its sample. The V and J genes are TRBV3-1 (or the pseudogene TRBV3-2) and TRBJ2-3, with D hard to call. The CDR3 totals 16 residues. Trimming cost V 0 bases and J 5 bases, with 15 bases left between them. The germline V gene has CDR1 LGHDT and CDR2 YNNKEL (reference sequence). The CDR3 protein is CASSQDYRLGRDTQYF. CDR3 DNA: TGTGCCAGCAGCCAAGATTACCGTCTAGGTAGAGATACGCAGTATTTT.

The chain's CDR3 is CATSRTGTYNEQFF. The CDR3, as DNA: TGTGCCACCAGCAGAACGGGTACCTACAATGAGCAGTTCTTC. V usage is TRBV15 and J usage is TRBJ2-1; D unclear. Trimming pared 2 bases from V and 2 bases from J, leaving 7 bases between. This CDR3 region has 14 residues. In germline, CDR1 is LNHNV, CDR2 YYDKDF (reference sequence).

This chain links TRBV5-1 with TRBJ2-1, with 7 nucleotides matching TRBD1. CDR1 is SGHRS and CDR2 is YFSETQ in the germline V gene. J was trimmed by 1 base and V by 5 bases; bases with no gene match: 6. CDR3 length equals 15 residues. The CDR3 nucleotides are TGCGCCAGCAGAGAAGGACAGGCTTCCTACAATGAGCAGTTCTTC. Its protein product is CASREGQASYNEQFF.

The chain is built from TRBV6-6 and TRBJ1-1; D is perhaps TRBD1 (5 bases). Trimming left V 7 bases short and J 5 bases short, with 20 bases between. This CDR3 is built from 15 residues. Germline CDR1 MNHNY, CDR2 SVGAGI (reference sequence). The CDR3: CASMGRGGDGTEAFF. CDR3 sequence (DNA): TGTGCCAGCATGGGGAGGGGAGGGGATGGGACTGAAGCTTTCTTT.

The CDR3 DNA reads TGTGCCAGCAGCTTAGACGTCGGAGCGGGGGGGCCGGGCACCGGGGAGCTGTTTTTT. Amino acids: CASSLDVGAGGPGTGELFF. The rearrangement uses TRBV7-2 and TRBJ2-2; 10 bases line up with TRBD2. The CDR3 spans 19 residues. The V gene end was trimmed by 1 base and the J gene end by 4 bases; junction bases not matched to a gene: 12. Germline CDR1 reads SGHTA; CDR2 reads FQGNSA.

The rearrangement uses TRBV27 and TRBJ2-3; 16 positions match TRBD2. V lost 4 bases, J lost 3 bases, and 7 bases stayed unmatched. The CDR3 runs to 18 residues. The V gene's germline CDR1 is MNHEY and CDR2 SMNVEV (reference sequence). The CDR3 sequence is CASSSRGLAGGLTDTQYF. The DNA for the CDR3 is TGTGCCAGCAGTTCTCGGGGACTAGCGGGGGGGCTTACAGATACGCAGTATTTT.

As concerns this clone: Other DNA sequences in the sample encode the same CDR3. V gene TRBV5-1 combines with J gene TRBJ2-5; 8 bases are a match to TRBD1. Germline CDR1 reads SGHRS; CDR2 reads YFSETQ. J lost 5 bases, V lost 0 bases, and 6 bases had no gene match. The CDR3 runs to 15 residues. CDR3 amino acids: CASSLAAGGRETQYF. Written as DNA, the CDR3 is TGCGCCAGCAGCTTGGCGGCAGGGGGCCGGGAGACCCAGTACTTC.

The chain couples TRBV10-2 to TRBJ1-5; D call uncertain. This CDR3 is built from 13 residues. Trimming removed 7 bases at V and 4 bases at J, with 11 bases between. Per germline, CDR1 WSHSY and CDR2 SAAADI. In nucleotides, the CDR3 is TGCGCCAGCACCATCCGGGAGAATCAGCCCCAGCATTTT. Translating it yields CASTIRENQPQHF.

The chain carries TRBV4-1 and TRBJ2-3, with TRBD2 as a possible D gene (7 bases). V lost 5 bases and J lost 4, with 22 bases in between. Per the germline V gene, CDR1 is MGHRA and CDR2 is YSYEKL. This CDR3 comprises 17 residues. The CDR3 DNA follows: TGCGCCAGCAGCTCGAGGGGGGGCCGACGTAGGGCAGATACGCAGTATTTT. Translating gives CASSSRGGRRRADTQYF.

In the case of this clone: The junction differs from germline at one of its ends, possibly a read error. In nucleotides, the CDR3 is TGTGCCAGCAGCCCGGAGGGACAGGGGCGGTCGGGGGACTTC. This codes for CASSPEGQGRSGDF. The V gene is TRBV3-1 (or the pseudogene TRBV3-2), the J gene TRBJ2-5; 10 nucleotides align to TRBD1. The germline V gene has CDR1 LGHDT and CDR2 YNNKEL (reference sequence). This CDR3 contains 14 residues.

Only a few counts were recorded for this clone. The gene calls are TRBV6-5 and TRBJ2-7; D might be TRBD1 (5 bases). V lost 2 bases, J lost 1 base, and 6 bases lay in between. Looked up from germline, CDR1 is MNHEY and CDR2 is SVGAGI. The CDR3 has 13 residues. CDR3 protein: CASSYRGSYEQYF. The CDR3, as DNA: TGTGCCAGCAGTTACAGGGGATCCTACGAGCAGTACTTC.